The rows below give T cell receptor beta chains drawn from one sample of a study of cytomegalovirus exposure and HLA in healthy donors. This table comes from immunoSEQ multiplex PCR, and its TCRdb copy is limited to in-frame clones, with some not included. The table lists 100,000 to 150,000 clones, under 85% of them singletons, with approximately 4.2% in the top ten. What was sequenced was PBMCs. The receptors derive from a male donor in good health and CMV-seropositive. Each CDR3 is given with its conserved first and last residue. The D gene is left open where the match is weak. Clone size is not always given. Where it is, it says once, few, many or a class for expanded clones.

abundance	v_gene	d_gene	j_gene	CDR3nt	CDR3aa
NA	TRBV28	TRBD2	TRBJ2-7	TGTGCCAGCAGTTCAAGAGGGGAGGGCTACGAGCAGTACTTC	CASSSRGEGYEQYF
NA	TRBV4-2	TRBD2	TRBJ2-3	TGTGCCAGCAGCCAAGATAGAAGCGGGGGGGCCGGATCACACACAGATACGCAGTATTTT	CASSQDRSGGAGSHTDTQYF
NA	TRBV11-2	NA	TRBJ1-3	TGTGCCAGCAGCTTCATCACACAGGGACGCAGAAACACCATATATTTT	CASSFITQGRRNTIYF
NA	TRBV18	TRBD2	TRBJ2-5	TGTGCCAGCTCACCACCGGGACTAGCGGGAGAGGAGACCCAGTACTTC	CASSPPGLAGEETQYF
NA	TRBV6-4	TRBD2	TRBJ2-1	TGTGCCAGCAGTGACAAGGCTAGCGGGGGGAATGAGCAGTTCTTC	CASSDKASGGNEQFF
NA	TRBV5-1	NA	TRBJ2-3	TGCGCCAGCAGCGGGGGCAGGAGCGCCACAGATACGCAGTATTTT	CASSGGRSATDTQYF
NA	TRBV7-2	NA	TRBJ2-1	TGTGCCAGCAGCTCTCGTGGTAGTGCTACCTACAATGAGCAGTTCTTC	CASSSRGSATYNEQFF
NA	TRBV5-1	TRBD2	TRBJ2-1	TGCGCCAGCAGGACGGGGGGGGCTTCGAGGGGAAAGGGTTCATCCTACAATGAGCAGTTCTTC	CASRTGGASRGKGSSYNEQFF
NA	TRBV5-5	NA	TRBJ2-7	TGTGCCAGCAGCCAAGAGAGGGATCCCGCCTACGAGCAGTACTTC	CASSQERDPAYEQYF
NA	TRBV29-1	NA	TRBJ2-3	TGCAGCGTATCAACAGGAATGACTAGCACAGATACGCAGTATTTT	CSVSTGMTSTDTQYF
NA	TRBV5-1	TRBD1	TRBJ1-1	TGCGCCAGCAGCTTCCGGGACAGTTACACTGAAGCTTTCTTT	CASSFRDSYTEAFF
NA	TRBV5-1	TRBD1	TRBJ2-7	TGCGCCAGCAGCGGCGGTTTGGGACAGGGGTACTACGAGCAGTACTTC	CASSGGLGQGYYEQYF
NA	TRBV7-8	NA	TRBJ2-5	TGTGCCAGCAGCCGTGGACTGGGAGAGACCCAGTACTTC	CASSRGLGETQYF
NA	TRBV25-1	NA	TRBJ1-6	TGTGCCAGCCGGGGGACGGAAAATTCACCCCTCCACTTT	CASRGTENSPLHF
NA	TRBV7-9	NA	TRBJ2-6	TGTGCCAGCAGCTCTGGAGGGGTAAACTCTGGGGCCAACGGCCTGACTTTC	CASSSGGVNSGANGLTF
NA	TRBV18	NA	TRBJ1-2	TGTGCCAGCTCACCACCAATCAACAGGGACCCCTATGGCTACACCTTC	CASSPPINRDPYGYTF
few	TRBV7-2	NA	TRBJ1-1	TGTGCCAGCAGCCCTGAGCTTGTGGGAGTGTTCACTGAAGCTTTCTTT	CASSPELVGVFTEAFF
NA	TRBV7-2	TRBD1	TRBJ1-3	TGTGCCAGCAGCGACTATCGAACCGAGGGGGCTAGAAACACCATATATTTT	CASSDYRTEGARNTIYF
NA	TRBV7-2	TRBD1	TRBJ1-2	TGTGCCAGCAGCTCGGCGACAGGGGGTTCTAACTATGGCTACACCTTC	CASSSATGGSNYGYTF
NA	TRBV5-1	TRBD2	TRBJ2-1	TGCGCCAGCAGCTTGGCCGGGGACTATCCGAGCTCCTACAATGAGCAGTTCTTC	CASSLAGDYPSSYNEQFF
NA	TRBV2	TRBD2	TRBJ2-3	TGTGCCAGCGTTCGACTAGCGGGATCAGATACGCAGTATTTT	CASVRLAGSDTQYF
NA	TRBV13	NA	TRBJ1-2	TGTGCCAGCAGCCCCCCGGACTACCAATTTTATGGCTACACCTTC	CASSPPDYQFYGYTF
NA	TRBV19	TRBD2	TRBJ2-5	TGTGCCAGTTCCTCTATCACTAGCGGAGTCCAAGAGACCCAGTACTTC	CASSSITSGVQETQYF
NA	TRBV6-1	NA	TRBJ2-1	TGTGCCAGTTGGCCCCAGGATGGTGAGCAGTTCTTC	CASWPQDGEQFF
NA	TRBV7-2	TRBD1	TRBJ2-3	TGTGCCAGCAGCTTAGTAGGGACAGGGGAAGGAACAGATACGCAGTATTTT	CASSLVGTGEGTDTQYF
NA	TRBV7-3	TRBD2	TRBJ2-3	TGTGCCAGCAGCTTAGGGTCGGGACTAGCGGGAACAGATACGCAGTATTTT	CASSLGSGLAGTDTQYF
once	TRBV5-4	NA	TRBJ2-7	TGTGCCAGCAGCCTATACAGGGCGAGCGAGCAGTACTTC	CASSLYRASEQYF
NA	TRBV6-4	TRBD1	TRBJ1-2	TGTGCCAGCAGCGCCTCGAGACAGGGATTGTCTGGCTACACCTTC	CASSASRQGLSGYTF
NA	TRBV28	TRBD1	TRBJ1-2	TGTGCCAGCAGTTTGCGACAGGGGGCAGGCTATGGCTACACCTTC	CASSLRQGAGYGYTF
NA	TRBV6-6	TRBD1	TRBJ1-1	TGTGCCAGCAGAGCTCTACCCGGGACAGGGGCCCTAGAAGCTTTCTTT	CASRALPGTGALEAFF
NA	TRBV28	TRBD1	TRBJ2-3	TGTGCCAGCAGCCCATCTCCAGGGGGCGGCACAGATACGCAGTATTTT	CASSPSPGGGTDTQYF
NA	TRBV29-1	NA	TRBJ2-7	TGCAGCGTTGATTGGGAGACGGATACCTCCTACGAGCAGTACTTC	CSVDWETDTSYEQYF
NA	TRBV2	TRBD1	TRBJ2-3	TGTGCCAGCATTAGGGGGCAGAGCACAGATACGCAGTATTTT	CASIRGQSTDTQYF
NA	TRBV4-1	NA	TRBJ1-3	TGCGCCAGCAGCTGGGGGGGAGGGCGAAACTCTGGAAACACCATATATTTT	CASSWGGGRNSGNTIYF
NA	TRBV5-1	NA	TRBJ1-5	TGCGCCAGCAGATTGGGGGGGGATCAGCCCCAGCATTTT	CASRLGGDQPQHF
NA	TRBV6-6	TRBD1	TRBJ2-7	TGTGCCAGCAGTTACTCCGGACAGGGCGTCTACGAGCAGTACTTC	CASSYSGQGVYEQYF
NA	TRBV5-1	TRBD1	TRBJ2-1	TGCGCCAGCAGCTTCGAGGGGGCAGGTTCTCGGTTTGAGCAGTTCTTC	CASSFEGAGSRFEQFF
NA	TRBV5-4	TRBD2	TRBJ2-1	TGTGCCAGCAGCCTGCCTAGCGGCCCCGCCTACAATGAGCAGTTCTTC	CASSLPSGPAYNEQFF
few	TRBV7-3	NA	TRBJ2-1	TGTGCCAGCAGCTTAGATATAAGCGGTGAGCAGTTCTTC	CASSLDISGEQFF
medium-sized	TRBV6-5	TRBD1	TRBJ1-4	TGTGCCAGCAGTTTATCTACCGGGACAGGGGGCGAAAAACTGTTTTTT	CASSLSTGTGGEKLFF
NA	TRBV5-1	NA	TRBJ2-2	TGCGCCAGCAGCCCAGAGACAGGGACTAACACCGGGGAGCTGTTTTTT	CASSPETGTNTGELFF
NA	TRBV27	TRBD1	TRBJ1-2	TGTGCCAGCAGTCCTTTGGCCGGGGACAGGCTCCTACATGGCTACACCTTC	CASSPLAGDRLLHGYTF
NA	TRBV11-1	TRBD1	TRBJ2-1	TGTGCCAGCAGCTCAACAGGGGAGATAGGGCAGTTCTTC	CASSSTGEIGQFF
NA	TRBV6-4	NA	TRBJ2-1	TGTGCCAGCAGGAGGGATCGGCAGTTCTTC	CASRRDRQFF
NA	TRBV2	NA	TRBJ2-7	TGTGCCAGCATCGGACTGTTCTCCGCCGAGCAGTACTTC	CASIGLFSAEQYF
NA	TRBV5-5	TRBD2	TRBJ2-6	TGTGCCAGCCGGGGGCGGGGGGATTGGGCCAACGTCCTGACTTTC	CASRGRGDWANVLTF
NA	TRBV19	TRBD2	TRBJ2-7	TGTGCCACCCGGCGGGGGGCTACCTACGAGCAGTACTTC	CATRRGATYEQYF
NA	TRBV15	NA	TRBJ2-5	TGTGCCACCAGCAGTTGGGGGGAAGAGACCCAGTACTTC	CATSSWGEETQYF
NA	TRBV7-8	NA	TRBJ1-5	TGTGCCAGCAGCCGAGCCCGCTTAGGGGCCAATCAGCCCCAGCATTTT	CASSRARLGANQPQHF
NA	TRBV11-2	NA	TRBJ2-4	TGTGCCAGCAGCGGGGGGGCTGGGAACATTCAGTACTTC	CASSGGAGNIQYF